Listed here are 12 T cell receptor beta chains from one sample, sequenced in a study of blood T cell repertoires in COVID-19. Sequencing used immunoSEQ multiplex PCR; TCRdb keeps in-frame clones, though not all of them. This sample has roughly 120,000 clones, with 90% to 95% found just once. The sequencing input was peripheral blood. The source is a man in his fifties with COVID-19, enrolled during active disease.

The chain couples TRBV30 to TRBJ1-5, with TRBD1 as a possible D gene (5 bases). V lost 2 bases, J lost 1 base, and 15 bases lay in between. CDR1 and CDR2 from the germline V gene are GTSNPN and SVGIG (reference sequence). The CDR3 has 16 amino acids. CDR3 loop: CAWSSPFGGSNQPQHF. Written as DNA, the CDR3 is TGTGCCTGGAGTAGCCCCTTTGGGGGGAGCAATCAGCCCCAGCATTTT.

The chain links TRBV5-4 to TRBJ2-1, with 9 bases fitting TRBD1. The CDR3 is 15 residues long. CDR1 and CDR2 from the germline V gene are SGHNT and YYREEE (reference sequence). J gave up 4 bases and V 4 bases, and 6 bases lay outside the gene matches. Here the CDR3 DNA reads TGTGCCAGCAGCCCGGCGGGACAGGGATACAATGAGCAGTTCTTC. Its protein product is CASSPAGQGYNEQFF.

The CDR3 loop is CAIGGLAGVGVDEQFF. The DNA for the CDR3 is TGTGCCATCGGGGGACTAGCGGGAGTCGGGGTCGATGAGCAGTTCTTC. The gene calls are TRBV10-3 and TRBJ2-1; 14 nucleotides line up with TRBD2. With 8 bases clipped from V and 8 bases from J, the junction kept 11 bases outside the gene matches. Per germline, CDR1 ENHRY and CDR2 SYGVKD. The CDR3 totals 16 residues.

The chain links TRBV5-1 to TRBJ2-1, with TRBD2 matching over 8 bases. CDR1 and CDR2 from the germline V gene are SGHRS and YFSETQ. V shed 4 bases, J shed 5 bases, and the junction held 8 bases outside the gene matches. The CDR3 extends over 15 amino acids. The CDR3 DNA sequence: TGCGCCAGCAGCCCCCTCAGCGGGAGCCACAATGAGCAGTTCTTC. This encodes CASSPLSGSHNEQFF.

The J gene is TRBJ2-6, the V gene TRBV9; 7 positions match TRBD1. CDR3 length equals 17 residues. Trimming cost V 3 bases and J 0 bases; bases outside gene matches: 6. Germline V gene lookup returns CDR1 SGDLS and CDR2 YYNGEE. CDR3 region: CASSGRDRSSGANVLTF. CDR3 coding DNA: TGTGCCAGCAGCGGTCGGGACAGAAGCTCTGGGGCCAACGTCCTGACTTTC.

The chain's CDR3 is CASSYQGNQPQHF. The CDR3 nucleotides are TGTGCCAGCAGTTATCAGGGTAATCAGCCCCAGCATTTT. The chain uses TRBV6-5 and TRBJ1-5; D possibly corresponds to TRBD1 (5 bases). The germline V gene has CDR1 MNHEY and CDR2 SVGAGI. The germline V and J ends were trimmed by 3 bases and 4 bases, with 7 bases remaining between them. This CDR3 contains 13 residues.

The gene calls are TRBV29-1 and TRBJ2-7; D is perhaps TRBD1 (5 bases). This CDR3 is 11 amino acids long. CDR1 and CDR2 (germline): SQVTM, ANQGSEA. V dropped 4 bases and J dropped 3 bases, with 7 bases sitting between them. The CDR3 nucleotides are TGCAGCGTTGGACAGAACTACGAGCAGTACTTC. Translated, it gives CSVGQNYEQYF.

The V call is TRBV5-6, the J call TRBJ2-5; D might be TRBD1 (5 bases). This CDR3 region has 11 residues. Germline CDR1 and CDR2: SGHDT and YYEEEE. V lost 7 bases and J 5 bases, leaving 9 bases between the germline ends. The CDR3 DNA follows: TGTGCCAGCGAAAGGGGTGAGACCCAGTACTTC. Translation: CASERGETQYF.

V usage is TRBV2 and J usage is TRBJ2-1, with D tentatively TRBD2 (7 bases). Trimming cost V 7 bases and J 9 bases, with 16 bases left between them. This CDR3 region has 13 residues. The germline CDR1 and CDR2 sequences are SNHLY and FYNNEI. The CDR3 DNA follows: TGTGCCAGCACCACCCTAAGGGGGGGTGAGCAGTTCTTC. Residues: CASTTLRGGEQFF. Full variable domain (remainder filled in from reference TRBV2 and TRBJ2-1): EPEVTQTPSHQVTQMGQEVILRCVPISNHLYFYWYRQILGQKVEFLVSFYNNEISEKSEIFDDQFSVERPDGSNFTLKIRSTKLEDSAMYFCASTTLRGGEQFFGPGTRLTVL.

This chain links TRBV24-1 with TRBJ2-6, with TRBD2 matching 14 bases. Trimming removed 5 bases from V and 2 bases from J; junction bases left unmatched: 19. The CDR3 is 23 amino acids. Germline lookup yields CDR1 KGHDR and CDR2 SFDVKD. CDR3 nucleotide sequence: TGTGCCACCAGTGTCCTGACTAGCGGGAGGGCCCGTATATCAGGTGCTGGGGCCAACGTCCTGACTTTC. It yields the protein CATSVLTSGRARISGAGANVLTF.

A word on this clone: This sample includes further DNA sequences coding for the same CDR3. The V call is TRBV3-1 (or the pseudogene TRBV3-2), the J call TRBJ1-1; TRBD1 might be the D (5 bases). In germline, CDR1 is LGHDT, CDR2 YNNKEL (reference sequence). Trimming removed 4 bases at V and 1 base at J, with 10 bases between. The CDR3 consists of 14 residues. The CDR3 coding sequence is TGTGCCAGCAGCCCTTCGGGGGGGAACACTGAAGCTTTCTTT. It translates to CASSPSGGNTEAFF.

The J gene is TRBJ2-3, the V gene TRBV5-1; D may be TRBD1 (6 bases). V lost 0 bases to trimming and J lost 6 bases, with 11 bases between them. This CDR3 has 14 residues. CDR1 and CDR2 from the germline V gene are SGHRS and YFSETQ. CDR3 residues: CASSLGSGADTQYF. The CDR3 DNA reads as TGCGCCAGCAGCTTGGGGTCAGGGGCGGATACGCAGTATTTT.